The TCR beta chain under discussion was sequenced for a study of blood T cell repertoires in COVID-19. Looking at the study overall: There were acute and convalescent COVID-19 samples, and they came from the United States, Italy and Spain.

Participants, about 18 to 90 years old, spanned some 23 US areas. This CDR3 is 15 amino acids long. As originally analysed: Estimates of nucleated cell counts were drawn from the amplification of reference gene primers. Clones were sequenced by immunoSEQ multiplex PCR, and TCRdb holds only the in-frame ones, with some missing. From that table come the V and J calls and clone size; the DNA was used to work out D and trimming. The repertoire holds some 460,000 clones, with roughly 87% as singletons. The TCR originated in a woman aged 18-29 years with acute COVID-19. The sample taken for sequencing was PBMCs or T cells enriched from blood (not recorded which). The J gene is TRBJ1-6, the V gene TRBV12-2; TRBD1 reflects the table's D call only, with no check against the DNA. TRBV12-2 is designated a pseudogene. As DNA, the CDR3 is TGTGCAAGTCCCAGGGGGGATCTGGGTAGTTCACCCCTCCACTTT. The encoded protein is CASPRGDLGSSPLHF.